This TCR beta chain was observed in a study of blood T cell repertoires in COVID-19. The CDR3 sequence is 14 residues long. V shed 3 bases, J shed 2 bases, and the junction held 2 bases outside the gene matches. The germline CDR1 and CDR2 sequences are KGHDR and SFDVKD. TCRdb's table, derived via immunoSEQ multiplex PCR, lists solely in-frame clones and lacks some. Of 130,000 or so clones in the sample, 84% were seen once. The sample taken for sequencing was PBMCs or T cells enriched from blood (not recorded which). The chain employs TRBV24-1 and TRBJ2-5, with TRBD2 matching over 7 bases. The clonotype was recovered from a man aged 40-49 years with acute COVID-19. CDR3 nucleotide sequence: TGTGCCACCAGTGATAGCGGGGTTCAAGAGACCCAGTACTTC. Amino acids: CATSDSGVQETQYF.